This T cell receptor beta chain was obtained from a study of shared clonotypes between healthy human individuals (dated by TCRdb to 2020 to 2022). Regarding the complete study: Two women and a few men aged 18 to 49 years were included in the cohort. Libraries were prepared and TCR repertoires were sequenced by different laboratories using diverse techniques, in order to increase sequencing depth and limit assay-specific biases. Each donor's leukapheresis produced roughly between roughly 0.85 and 10 billion PBMCs. To estimate repertoire size and how much clonotype sharing occurs between individuals, the study deeply sequenced the blood TCR repertoires of five or six healthy adults. For each donor, CD4 naive and CD4 memory were each run on three plates, CD8 naive on two plates, and CD8 memory on one plate. Overall study outcomes, separate from this receptor: When a few donors were compared, the shared fraction of clonotypes was about 5% for naive CD4, about 4% for naive CD8, 2.3% for memory CD4, and about 0.36% for memory CD8. Compared with non-shared clonotypes, clonotypes shared by all four sorted-subset donors had higher generation probabilities. Pairwise subsampling indicated that sequencing depth was expected to affect the degree of clonotype sharing among donors. The genetic and exposure-history diversity represented was limited by the small number of donors. Even with the large sequencing depth, rarefaction of the sorted-subset datasets indicated that sequencing was incomplete. Naive subsets generally had larger estimated clonotype richness than memory subsets. Only blood was sampled, and tissue TCR repertoires likely differ from those in blood.

The donors were healthy, HIV-negative adults who had no recently reported acute infections or vaccinations. All donors were Caucasian adults living in Nashville, Tennessee, USA. Magnetic negative selection was used to enrich CD4+ T cells, after which naive cells were positively selected on CD45RA and the negative fraction became the memory subset. After blood collection by leukapheresis, PBMCs were isolated using Ficoll-Histopaque density gradient centrifugation and then cryopreserved in the vapor phase of liquid nitrogen. Analytical flow cytometry was used to check the purity and quantity of each magnetically sorted T cell population. Genomic DNA was isolated from every sorted fraction and measured by UV absorbance on a Nanodrop 2000c. The CDR3 sequence holds 17 residues, the cysteine and phenylalanine included. Of the read, only the CDR3 DNA is kept; its 51 bases are in frame from base 1. From a lookup of the germline V gene, CDR1 and CDR2 are ENHRY and SYGVKD. The V end gives up 3 bases and the J end 6 bases, leaving 13 bases in the junction not matched to a gene.

In the case of this clone: Its antigen is still unknown. Base qualities are missing; no much larger clone stands one base away.

Using the deep immunoSEQ assay, TCR CDR3 regions were amplified from genomic DNA by multiplex PCR. For each cell subset, the extracted genomic DNA was distributed evenly across all wells of several immunoSEQ 96-well plates, and each plate served as one replicate. Each replicate PCR for sorted subsets received around 200 ng genomic DNA, equal to some 32,000 T cell genomes. Purified libraries were quantified with a Qubit 3.0 fluorometer, sized on a Bioanalyzer 2100, and re-quantified with the KAPA Library Quantification kit. Each immunoSEQ 96-well plate was sequenced on its own single-read 150-cycle Illumina NextSeq 550 flow cell. Per the authors' processing: The immunoSEQ output contained only junctional sequences without quality scores, so filtering could not match that applied to full-length reads. To assign V/J genes and CDR3, sequences were annotated using PyIR, a Python wrapper for IgBLAST v1.9, with IMGT germline references. Reads were removed for weak V/J assignments (E-value above 1e-6), missing CDR3, stop codons, out-of-frame junctions, or ambiguous translated residues. A V3J clonotype was defined by an identical inferred V gene, J gene, and CDR3 amino acid sequence. To compute the percentage overlap between repertoires, the number of shared unique clonotypes was divided by the size of the smaller repertoire. Three approaches were used to assess repertoire richness: RTK rarefaction, the Chao1 estimator, and Recon v2.1 estimates of unobserved clonotypes. OLGA was used to compute generation probabilities for all TCRbeta clonotypes that the gDNA method yielded from a few donors. Drawn from immuneACCESS, this table holds only the in-frame rearrangements with V and J called that TCRdb kept. Clones are partly lost; checked studies trace under half to an unresolved V gene and leave the rest unexplained. V and J calls and clone size are given by that table; D and trimming were obtained from the DNA. The sample yields roughly 2.5 million clones; roughly 92% were counted once. Around 0.15% of the sample rests with the top ten.

This sequence originates from a man between 18 and 35 years old in good health. In this chain, TRBV10-3 is recombined with TRBJ2-1, and TRBD2 aligns with 8 junction nucleotides. The sequencing sample was made of naive CD4+ T cells sorted from blood. The meaning of the sample's cell subset or site label: CD45RA+ positively selected. Here is the DNA: TGTGCCATCAGTGAAGCCAGAAGAAGCGGGAGTGCCAATGAGCAGTTCTTC. This sequence encodes CAISEARRSGSANEQFF.